What follows is one T cell receptor (beta chain) and its context. What it binds is not known. These data belong to a study of CD8 T cells in ankylosing spondylitis. The CDR3 contains 16 residues. Germline lookup yields CDR1 MNHEY and CDR2 SVGAGI. Trimming left V 0 bases short and J 4 bases short, with 16 bases between. Regarding the study as a whole: Researchers reportedly found disease-linked clones significantly enriched in matched ankylosing spondylitis synovial fluid. Blood of patients with ankylosing spondylitis appeared to be characterized by a TCR beta motif of several highly homologous variants.

Each CDR3 protein is one row after TCRdb ran MiXCR on the 5' RACE reads. The sample carries about 510,000 distinct CDR3 sequences, less than 6% recorded once. The clonotype comes from a male donor with ankylosing spondylitis. Sequencing was carried out using blood, either unsorted or a sorted T cell fraction (not recorded which). J is TRBJ2-7 and V is TRBV6-5; D gene uncertain. The CDR3 region has the DNA TGTGCCAGCAGTTACTCGGTCAGCGCGAGTATTTACGAGCAGTACTTC. This translates into CASSYSVSASIYEQYF.